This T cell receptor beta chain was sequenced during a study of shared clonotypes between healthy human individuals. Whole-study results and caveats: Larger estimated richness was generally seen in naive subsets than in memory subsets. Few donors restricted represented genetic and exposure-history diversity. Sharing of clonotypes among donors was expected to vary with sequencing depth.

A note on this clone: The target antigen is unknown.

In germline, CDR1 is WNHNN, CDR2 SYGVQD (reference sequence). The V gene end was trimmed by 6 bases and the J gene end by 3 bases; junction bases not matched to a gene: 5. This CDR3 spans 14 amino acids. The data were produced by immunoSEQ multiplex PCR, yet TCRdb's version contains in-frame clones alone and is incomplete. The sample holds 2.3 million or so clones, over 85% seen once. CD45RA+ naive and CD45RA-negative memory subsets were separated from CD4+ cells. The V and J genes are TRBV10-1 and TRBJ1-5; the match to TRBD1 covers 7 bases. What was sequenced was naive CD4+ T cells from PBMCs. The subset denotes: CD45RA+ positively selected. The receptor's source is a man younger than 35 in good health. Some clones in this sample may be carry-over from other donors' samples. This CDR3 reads CASRGGTVNQPQHF. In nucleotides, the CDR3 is TGCGCCAGCAGGGGAGGGACAGTCAATCAGCCCCAGCATTTT.